These 17 T cell receptor beta chains were all obtained from the same sample, sequenced in a study of blood T cell repertoires in COVID-19. The data were produced by immunoSEQ multiplex PCR, yet TCRdb's version contains in-frame clones alone and is incomplete. The sample yields roughly 410,000 clones, around 87% seen once. Sequenced: peripheral blood. These receptors originate from a woman in her fifties or sixties with COVID-19, enrolled during active disease.

About this clone itself: Other nucleotide sequences from this sample produce the same CDR3. The genes are TRBV5-1 and TRBJ1-4; D not certain. CDR3 size: 13 residues. V lost 0 bases and J 6 bases, leaving 6 bases between the germline ends. Germline V gene sequence: CDR1 SGHRS, CDR2 YFSETQ. The CDR3 nucleotides read TGCGCCAGCAGCTTGGGGGGAGATGAAAAACTGTTTTTT. Translated: CASSLGGDEKLFF.

This chain uses TRBV5-1 with TRBJ2-7; 8 bases are shared with TRBD2. The J segment lost 4 bases and the V segment lost 6 bases, leaving 9 bases of the junction unmatched. Germline V lookup: CDR1 SGHRS, CDR2 YFSETQ. This CDR3 has 14 residues. Here the CDR3 reads CASTRGGRGYEQYF. As DNA, the CDR3 is TGCGCCAGCACCCGGGGGGGGCGAGGGTACGAGCAGTACTTC.

The J gene is TRBJ1-2, the V gene TRBV5-5; D uncertain. The germline V gene has CDR1 SGHKS and CDR2 YYEKEE (reference sequence). Trimming left V 0 bases short and J 2 bases short, with 11 bases between. This CDR3 is 15 amino acids long. CDR3 DNA sequence: TGTGCCAGCAGCTTGGAGGCAGGACTCAACTATGGCTACACCTTC. The encoded protein is CASSLEAGLNYGYTF.

V usage is TRBV7-9 and J usage is TRBJ1-3; D uncertain. Germline lookup yields CDR1 SEHNR and CDR2 FQNEAQ (reference sequence). Trimming pared 0 bases from V and 2 bases from J, leaving 5 bases between. The CDR3 runs to 14 residues. In nucleotides, the CDR3 is TGTGCCAGCAGCTTAGCGAGTCCTGGAAACACCATATATTTT. It encodes CASSLASPGNTIYF.

The chain carries TRBV5-1 and TRBJ1-1, with a tentative D call TRBD1 (6 bases). The V end was cut by 4 bases, the J end by 1 base, with 20 bases between. Germline CDR1 reads SGHRS; CDR2 reads YFSETQ. This CDR3 has 17 amino acids. The DNA of the CDR3 is TGCGCCAGCAGCGCCCAGGGGAGAAGGGTGGCGAACACTGAAGCTTTCTTT. It encodes CASSAQGRRVANTEAFF.

The genes are TRBV20-1 and TRBJ1-2; no clear D gene. Between the trimmed V and J ends, which lost 0 bases and 8 bases, there was a span of 4 bases. This CDR3 region has 10 residues. Germline assignment: CDR1 DFQATT and CDR2 SNEGSKA (reference sequence). The CDR3 loop is CSARDIGYTF. The CDR3 DNA reads as TGCAGTGCTAGAGATATCGGCTACACCTTC.

The rearrangement links TRBV29-1 to TRBJ2-7; D perhaps matches TRBD2 (5 bases). The CDR3 consists of 15 residues. V lost 4 bases and J lost 0, with 16 bases in between. Germline V gene data show CDR1 as SQVTM and CDR2 as ANQGSEA. The DNA for the CDR3 is TGCAGCGTTGCTGGCGGGCGCCACAACTCCTACGAGCAGTACTTC. This gives the protein CSVAGGRHNSYEQYF.

This chain connects TRBV2 to TRBJ1-1, with D possibly TRBD1 on 5 matching bases. The germline V gene encodes CDR1 SNHLY and CDR2 FYNNEI. V lost 3 bases, J lost 6 bases, and 17 bases lay in between. This CDR3 spans 15 amino acids. The CDR3 nucleotides read TGTGCCAGCAGTGACAACAGGCCGCCTAATCCTGAAGCTTTCTTT. The encoded protein is CASSDNRPPNPEAFF.

The V call is TRBV6-1, the J call TRBJ2-7; 10 positions match TRBD2. This CDR3 is built from 17 residues. The V and J ends lost 1 base and 3 bases, in that order; junction bases with no gene match: 9. Per germline, CDR1 MNHNS and CDR2 SASEGT. The CDR3 here is CASSEVLAGPLHYEQYF. The DNA of the CDR3 is TGTGCCAGCAGTGAAGTACTAGCGGGGCCCTTACACTACGAGCAGTACTTC.

This clone appeared a single time. The rearrangement uses TRBV6-5 and TRBJ1-5, with unresolved D. Trimming shortened V by 5 bases and J by 2 bases, and 10 bases separated the two germline ends. Per germline, CDR1 MNHEY and CDR2 SVGAGI. This CDR3 is 14 amino acids long. The CDR3 bases are TGTGCCAGCAGTACAAACAGTGGCAATCAGCCCCAGCATTTT. This sequence encodes CASSTNSGNQPQHF.

On this clone itself: The junction departs from the called germline gene at one end, perhaps through a read error. This chain uses TRBV7-7 with TRBJ1-5, with TRBD1 matching over 7 bases. The CDR3 consists of 17 residues. Germline loops: CDR1 SSHAT, CDR2 FNYEAQ (reference sequence). The CDR3 nucleotides read TGTGCTAGCAGCTTAGAAGGGACAGCCCCTGGCGTCGGGGCCCAGCATTTT. This codes for CASSLEGTAPGVGAQHF. The entire variable domain, with the rest obtained from reference TRBV7-7 and TRBJ1-5, is as follows: GAGVSQSPRYKVTKRGQDVTLRCDPISSHATLYWYQQALGQGPEFLTYFNYEAQPDKSGLPSDRFSAERPEGSISTLTIQRTEQRDSAMYRCASSLEGTAPGVGAQHFGDGTRLSIL.

This clone has a single count. The chain links TRBV6-5 to TRBJ2-7; D remains ambiguous. V dropped 2 bases and J dropped 3 bases, with 11 bases sitting between them. Germline loops: CDR1 MNHEY, CDR2 SVGAGI. The CDR3 contains 14 residues. In nucleotides, the CDR3 is TGTGCCAGCAGTTACCGAGACAAAGGCTACGAGCAGTACTTC. Translating it yields CASSYRDKGYEQYF.

The chain links TRBV3-1 (or the pseudogene TRBV3-2) to TRBJ2-1, with 7 bases that match TRBD2. Trimming cost V 8 bases and J 3 bases; bases outside gene matches: 1. The CDR3 is 12 amino acids. Germline values: CDR1 LGHDT, CDR2 YNNKEL (reference sequence). The CDR3 DNA reads TGTGCCAGCGGGGACTACTACAATGAGCAGTTCTTC. It codes for CASGDYYNEQFF.

The chain has TRBV5-6 and TRBJ2-5; 8 nucleotides agree with TRBD1. V lost 4 bases, J lost 9 bases, and 11 bases stayed unmatched. CDR1 is SGHDT, CDR2 YYEEEE, per germline. This CDR3 has 14 amino acids. CDR3 bases: TGTGCCAGCAGCCCCGGGACAGGACTGGGGGCCCAGTACTTC. It yields the protein CASSPGTGLGAQYF.

This sequence joins TRBV7-2 and TRBJ2-5; a weak D match, TRBD1 (5 bases). The CDR3 is 14 residues long. The V and J ends lost 5 bases and 4 bases respectively, with 14 bases between them. Looked up from germline, CDR1 is SGHTA and CDR2 is FQGNSA. DNA for the CDR3: TGTGCCAGCAGCAGGGGCTTAAGGGGAGAGACCCAGTACTTC. This gives the protein CASSRGLRGETQYF.

The chain carries TRBV28 and TRBJ1-1, with D unclear. CDR1 and CDR2 from the germline V gene are MDHEN and SYDVKM. Between the trimmed V and J ends, which lost 2 bases and 4 bases, there was a span of 5 bases. The CDR3 extends over 12 amino acids. The DNA for the CDR3 is TGTGCCAGCAGTTTACGGGGCACTGAAGCTTTCTTT. It specifies CASSLRGTEAFF.

The gene calls are TRBV6-1 and TRBJ2-4; D possibly corresponds to TRBD2 (5 bases). V was clipped by 2 bases and J by 0 bases, with 8 bases between them. Looked up from germline, CDR1 is MNHNS and CDR2 is SASEGT. This CDR3 is 15 amino acids long. CDR3 bases: TGTGCCAGCAGTGAACCAGGACTAGCCAAAAACATTCAGTACTTC. Its protein is CASSEPGLAKNIQYF.